This T cell receptor (beta chain) was profiled in a study of OX40 agonist ivuxolimab in advanced cancers. The wider study: Mean age around 60 years, range about 20 to 85; roughly 80% male. Among those treated, three patients had partial responses, one with hepatocellular carcinoma and two with cutaneous melanoma. General study findings and limits: Relative to CD4+ cells, CD8+ T cells on average had more expanded clones.

Points on this clone: Its specificity is not known.

The germline CDR1 and CDR2 sequences are SGHAT and FQNNGV. CDR3 length: 14 amino acids. Germline trimming cut 5 bases from V and 5 bases from J; bases unmatched to any gene: 4. Generated by immunoSEQ multiplex PCR, the TCRdb table keeps only in-frame clones and is missing some. The profile shows about 98,000 clones, 90% to 95% of them singletons. V usage is TRBV11-2 and J usage is TRBJ2-3; 10 bases are a match to TRBD2. This sequence was found in an adult with an advanced solid tumor such as melanoma, head and neck, liver or kidney cancer. The source was CD4+ or CD8+ T cells sorted from blood, collected in a trial of the OX40 agonist ivuxolimab. CDR3 DNA: TGTGCCAGCAGCCTAGCGGGAGTGGTAGATACGCAGTATTTT. The encoded protein is CASSLAGVVDTQYF.